Presented here are 2 T cell receptor beta chains from one specimen sequenced in a study of control samples from healthy donors and cancer patients. Using immunoSEQ multiplex PCR, the repertoire was profiled, and TCRdb retains in-frame clones only, with some absent. The table lists roughly 130,000 clones, approximately 89% of them singletons. The sample was blood. These receptors were obtained from a man between 18 and 35 years old in good health.

The V and J genes are TRBV9 and TRBJ2-5; the D gene is possibly TRBD1 (7 bases). There are 15 residues in the CDR3. The V and J ends lost 0 bases and 2 bases respectively, with 11 bases between them. Germline V gene sequence: CDR1 SGDLS, CDR2 YYNGEE. The DNA for the CDR3 is TGTGCCAGCAGCGTAGTGCAGGGGGGACAAGAGACCCAGTACTTC. Amino acid sequence: CASSVVQGGQETQYF.

Only one count was recorded for this clone. The rearrangement links TRBV4-2 to TRBJ1-5, with D maybe TRBD1 (5 bases). Germline V lookup: CDR1 LGHNA, CDR2 YNFKEQ. Deletions cut 4 bases from V and 5 bases from J, with 15 bases between. The CDR3 length is 15 residues. This chain's CDR3 is CASSLTSTGDQPQHF. For the CDR3, the DNA is TGTGCCAGCAGCCTAACATCCACGGGGGATCAGCCCCAGCATTTT.